What follows are 14 T cell receptor beta chains derived from one specimen sequenced in a study of cytomegalovirus exposure and HLA in healthy donors. This PCR relied on a set of 60 Vbeta primers and 13 Jbeta primers. Clones were read by immunoSEQ multiplex PCR, and TCRdb kept only the in-frame ones, dropping some. In all, the sample yields tens of thousands of clones. Sequenced material: PBMCs. These receptors all stem from a female donor in good health and CMV-seropositive.

The chain carries TRBV28 and TRBJ1-2; D gene ambiguous. The V end lost 3 bases, the J end lost 7 bases, and 9 bases lay between the germline ends. This CDR3 is built from 12 residues. The germline CDR1 and CDR2 sequences are MDHEN and SYDVKM. This CDR3 reads CASSFIGIGYTF. Here the CDR3 DNA reads TGTGCCAGCAGTTTCATCGGGATTGGCTACACCTTC.

This rearrangement joins TRBV21-1 to TRBJ2-2; the D call of TRBD1 is as the table states it, not checked on the DNA. TRBV21-1 is designated a pseudogene. The CDR3 sequence is 16 residues long. The chain's CDR3 is CASSSHRQGAGGELFF. The CDR3 bases are TGTGCCAGCAGCAGTCACCGACAGGGGGCGGGCGGGGAGCTGTTTTTT.

V is TRBV18 and J is TRBJ2-2, with 9 positions matching TRBD1. The CDR3 totals 17 residues. The germline gives CDR1 KGHSH, CDR2 LQKENI. J was trimmed by 7 bases and V by 3 bases; bases with no gene match: 12. CDR3 sequence: CASSPQSGTGIYGELFF. DNA of the CDR3: TGTGCCAGCTCACCGCAATCCGGGACAGGGATTTACGGGGAGCTGTTTTTT.

This rearrangement joins TRBV10-2 to TRBJ2-4; 10 bases are a match to TRBD2. Germline-derived CDR1 and CDR2 are WSHSY and SAAADI. V lost 3 bases, J lost 8 bases, and 7 bases stayed unmatched. The CDR3 consists of 15 residues. The CDR3 region has the DNA TGCGCCAGCAGTGATGCCGGGAGCGGGGGGGACATTCAGTACTTC. Amino acids: CASSDAGSGGDIQYF.

The chain is built from TRBV6-6 and TRBJ2-5, with D possibly being TRBD2 (6 bases). V lost 3 bases, J lost 5 bases, and 13 bases lay in between. Germline V gene sequence: CDR1 MNHNY, CDR2 SVGAGI (reference sequence). This CDR3 contains 14 residues. CDR3 residues: CASSYGGIGETQYF. Written as DNA, the CDR3 is TGTGCCAGCAGTTATGGAGGGATCGGGGAGACCCAGTACTTC.

V and J are TRBV9 and TRBJ2-1, with D possibly being TRBD2 (6 bases). This CDR3 comprises 15 residues. The V and J ends lost 4 bases and 1 base respectively, with 12 bases between them. Germline V CDR1 and CDR2: SGDLS, YYNGEE. CDR3 residues: CASSRGLPSYNEQFF. CDR3 sequence (DNA): TGTGCCAGCAGCCGGGGACTGCCGTCCTACAATGAGCAGTTCTTC. Together with reference TRBV9 and TRBJ2-1, the CDR3 gives the full variable domain: DSGVTQTPKHLITATGQRVTLRCSPRSGDLSVYWYQQSLDQGLQFLIQYYNGEERAKGNILERFSAQQFPDLHSELNLSSLELGDSALYFCASSRGLPSYNEQFFGPGTRLTVL.

The chain uses TRBV25-1 and TRBJ2-3, with 8 bases lining up with TRBD1. CDR1 and CDR2 (germline): MGHDK, SYGVNS. The trim removed 6 bases at V and 2 bases at J, leaving 7 bases unmatched. This CDR3 spans 15 amino acids. CDR3 DNA sequence: TGTGCCAGCAGCGGGACAGGACATAACACAGATACGCAGTATTTT. The encoded protein is CASSGTGHNTDTQYF.

The V and J genes are TRBV29-1 and TRBJ1-5; a possible D gene is TRBD1 (6 bases). The CDR3 extends over 14 amino acids. V shed 7 bases and J shed 3 bases, with 16 bases lying between them. The germline gives CDR1 SQVTM, CDR2 ANQGSEA. The CDR3 DNA reads TGCAGCGCCCGCCCTGACAGGTTCAATCAGCCCCAGCATTTT. It codes for CSARPDRFNQPQHF.

The V and J genes are TRBV28 and TRBJ1-1, with a possible D match to TRBD1 (6 bases). Looked up from germline, CDR1 is MDHEN and CDR2 is SYDVKM. Between the trimmed V and J ends, which lost 5 bases and 3 bases, there was a span of 16 bases. The CDR3 has 15 residues. CDR3 residues: CASSTQQGFYTEAFF. The CDR3 region has the DNA TGTGCCAGCAGTACACAACAGGGTTTTTACACTGAAGCTTTCTTT.

The chain employs TRBV6-1 and TRBJ2-1, with 8 bases fitting TRBD1. Germline V gene lookup returns CDR1 MNHNS and CDR2 SASEGT. The CDR3 is 15 residues long. Trimming cost V 1 base and J 3 bases; bases outside gene matches: 2. The CDR3 spells CASSEVGQGYNEQFF. CDR3 in DNA: TGTGCCAGCAGTGAAGTAGGACAGGGCTACAATGAGCAGTTCTTC.

Judged by frequency, this clone is medium-sized. CDR3 DNA: TGTGCCAGCAGTGGGGGGGGACTAGCGGGAGGTTCGGAGCAGTTCTTC. Translated, it gives CASSGGGLAGGSEQFF. V and J are TRBV25-1 and TRBJ2-1; TRBD2 agrees at 15 bases. V was pared by 4 bases and J by 10 bases, with 8 bases of the junction left unmatched. CDR1 MGHDK and CDR2 SYGVNS come from the germline V gene. This CDR3 comprises 16 residues.

This chain joins TRBV18 and TRBJ1-1, with a possible D match to TRBD1 (5 bases). The CDR3 is 13 residues long. V gave up 4 bases and J gave up 1 base, with 7 bases separating them. Germline assignment: CDR1 KGHSH and CDR2 LQKENI. The CDR3 is CASSLGANTEAFF. In DNA form, the CDR3 reads TGTGCCAGCTCACTTGGGGCGAACACTGAAGCTTTCTTT.

V is TRBV18 and J is TRBJ2-5, with D tentatively TRBD2 (6 bases). V lost 0 bases, J lost 5 bases, and 13 bases lay in between. The CDR3 is made up of 15 amino acids. The germline V gene encodes CDR1 KGHSH and CDR2 LQKENI. DNA for the CDR3: TGTGCCAGCTCACCACCGGGACTGAGCGGGGAGACCCAGTACTTC. It codes for CASSPPGLSGETQYF.

The chain employs TRBV5-6 and TRBJ2-3, with D perhaps TRBD1 (5 bases). V was shortened by 4 bases and J by 1 base, with 10 bases between the two germline ends. Per germline, CDR1 SGHDT and CDR2 YYEEEE. This CDR3 has 14 residues. CDR3 region: CASSPGQGTDTQYF. As DNA, the CDR3 is TGTGCCAGCAGCCCTGGACAAGGCACAGATACGCAGTATTTT.